The T cell receptor beta chain described here comes from a study of OX40 agonist ivuxolimab in advanced cancers. Study summary: Among those treated, three patients had partial responses, one with hepatocellular carcinoma and two with cutaneous melanoma. Study findings and constraints: The study observed clonal expansion of CD4+ and CD8+ blood T cells by week 6 at 0.1 to 3.0 mg/kg. Expanded clones tended on average to be more numerous among CD8+ T cells than CD4+.

Baseline, cycle 4 day 1, and cycle 7 day 1 were the blood sampling points. Notes on this clone: As yet, its antigen is unknown.

The CDR3 spans 14 residues. Some clones are missing from TCRdb's copy, which holds only in-frame ones; the method was immunoSEQ multiplex PCR. The table lists approximately 78,000 clones, about 87% of them singletons. The receptor comes from an adult with an advanced solid tumor such as melanoma, head and neck, liver or kidney cancer. The chain recombines TRBV12-1 with TRBJ2-7. TRBV12-1 is deemed a pseudogene. Specimen: CD4+ or CD8+ T cells sorted from blood, collected in a trial of the OX40 agonist ivuxolimab. In DNA, the CDR3 is TGTGCCAGCATCTCCAACATTGAGTTTTTCGAGCAGTACTTC. It codes for CASISNIEFFEQYF.